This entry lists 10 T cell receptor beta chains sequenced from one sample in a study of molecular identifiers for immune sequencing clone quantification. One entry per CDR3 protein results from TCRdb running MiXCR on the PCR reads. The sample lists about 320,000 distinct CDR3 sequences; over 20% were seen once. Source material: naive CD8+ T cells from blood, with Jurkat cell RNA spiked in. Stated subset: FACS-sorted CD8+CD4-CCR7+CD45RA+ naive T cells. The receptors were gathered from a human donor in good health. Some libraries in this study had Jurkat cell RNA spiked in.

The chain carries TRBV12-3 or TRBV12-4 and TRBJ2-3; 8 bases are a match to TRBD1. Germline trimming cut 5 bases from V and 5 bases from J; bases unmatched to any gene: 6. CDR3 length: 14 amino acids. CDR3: CASSGQGLVDTQYF. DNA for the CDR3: TGTGCCAGCAGTGGACAGGGATTGGTAGATACGCAGTATTTT.

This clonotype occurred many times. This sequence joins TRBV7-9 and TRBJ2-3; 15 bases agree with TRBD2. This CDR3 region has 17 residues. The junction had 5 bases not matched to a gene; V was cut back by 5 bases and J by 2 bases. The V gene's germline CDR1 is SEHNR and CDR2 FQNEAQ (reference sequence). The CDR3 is CASSGGLAGGLTDTQYF. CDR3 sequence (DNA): TGTGCCAGCAGCGGGGGACTAGCGGGGGGCCTCACAGATACGCAGTATTTT.

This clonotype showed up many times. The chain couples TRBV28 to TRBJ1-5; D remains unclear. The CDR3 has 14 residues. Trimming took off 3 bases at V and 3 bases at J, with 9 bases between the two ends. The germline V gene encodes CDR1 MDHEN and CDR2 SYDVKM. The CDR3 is CASSFGLINQPQHF. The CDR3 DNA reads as TGTGCCAGCAGTTTTGGGCTAATCAATCAGCCCCAGCATTTT.

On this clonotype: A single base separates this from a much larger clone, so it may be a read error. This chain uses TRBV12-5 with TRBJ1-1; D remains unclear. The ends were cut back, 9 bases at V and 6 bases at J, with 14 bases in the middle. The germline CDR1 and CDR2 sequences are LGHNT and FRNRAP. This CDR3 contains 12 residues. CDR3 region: CARGPSASEAFF. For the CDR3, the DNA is TGTGCTAGAGGCCCCTCAGCGTCTGAAGCTTTCTTT.

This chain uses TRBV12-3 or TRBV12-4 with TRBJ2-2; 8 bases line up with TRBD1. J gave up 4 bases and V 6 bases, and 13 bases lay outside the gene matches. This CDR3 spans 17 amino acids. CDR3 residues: CASSPFRQGAATGELFF. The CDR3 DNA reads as TGTGCCAGCAGCCCCTTCCGCCAGGGGGCGGCCACCGGGGAGCTGTTTTTT.

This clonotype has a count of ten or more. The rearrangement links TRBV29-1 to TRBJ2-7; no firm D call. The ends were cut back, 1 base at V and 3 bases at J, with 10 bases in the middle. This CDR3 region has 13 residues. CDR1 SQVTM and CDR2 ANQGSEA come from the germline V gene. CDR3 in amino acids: CSVEVGARYEQYF. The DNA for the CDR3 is TGCAGCGTTGAAGTCGGTGCGCGCTACGAGCAGTACTTC.

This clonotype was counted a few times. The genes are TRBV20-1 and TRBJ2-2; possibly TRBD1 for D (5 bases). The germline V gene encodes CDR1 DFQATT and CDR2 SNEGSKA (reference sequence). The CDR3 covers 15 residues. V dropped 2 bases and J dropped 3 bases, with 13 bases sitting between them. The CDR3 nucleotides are TGCAGTGCTAGACCCCTGGACACTTACACCGGGGAGCTGTTTTTT. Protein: CSARPLDTYTGELFF.

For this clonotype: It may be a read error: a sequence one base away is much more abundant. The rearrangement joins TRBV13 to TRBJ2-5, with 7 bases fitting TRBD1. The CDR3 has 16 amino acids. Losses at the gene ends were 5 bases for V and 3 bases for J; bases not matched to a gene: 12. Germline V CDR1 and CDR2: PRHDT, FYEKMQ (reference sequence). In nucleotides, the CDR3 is TGTGCCAGCAGCAAAAGACAGGGAATCCCCAAAGAGACCCAGTACTTC. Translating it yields CASSKRQGIPKETQYF.

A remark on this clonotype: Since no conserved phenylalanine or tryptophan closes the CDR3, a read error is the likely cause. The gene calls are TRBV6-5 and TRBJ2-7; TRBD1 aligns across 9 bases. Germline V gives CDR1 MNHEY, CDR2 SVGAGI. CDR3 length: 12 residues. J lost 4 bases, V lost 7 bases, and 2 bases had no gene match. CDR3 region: CASKDRGYEQYL. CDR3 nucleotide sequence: TGTGCCAGCAAGGACAGGGGTTACGAGCAGTACCTC.

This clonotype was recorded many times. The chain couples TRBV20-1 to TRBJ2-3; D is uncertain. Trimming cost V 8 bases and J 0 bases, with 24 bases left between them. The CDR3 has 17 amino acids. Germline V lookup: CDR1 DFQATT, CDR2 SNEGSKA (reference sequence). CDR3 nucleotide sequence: TGCAGTAAACGCGCCGGGCTACGGTCCCTTAGCACAGATACGCAGTATTTT. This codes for CSKRAGLRSLSTDTQYF.